A single sample gave rise to the 27 T cell receptor beta chains below, sequenced in a study of neurological immune-mediated disorders. TCRdb processed the 5' RACE reads anew with MiXCR; each CDR3 protein has one entry. The sample lists tens of thousands of distinct CDR3 sequences, over 12% occurring once. Sequences were obtained from PBMCs. The receptors here all came from a woman in her forties or fifties in good health.

The sample holds many counts of this clonotype. The chain recombines TRBV20-1 with TRBJ1-6; D gene unclear. V lost 8 bases to trimming and J lost 4 bases, with 12 bases between them. The CDR3 loop spans 13 amino acids. Germline lookup yields CDR1 DFQATT and CDR2 SNEGSKA (reference sequence). The CDR3 protein is CSLGRDYNSPLHF. For the CDR3, the DNA is TGCAGTCTGGGGAGGGATTATAATTCACCCCTCCACTTT.

This clonotype showed up many times. The V call is TRBV6-6, the J call TRBJ2-5; 7 bases map to TRBD2. Unmatched junction bases numbered 8, after V lost 2 bases and J lost 5 bases. This CDR3 spans 15 amino acids. Germline values: CDR1 MNHNY, CDR2 SVGAGI (reference sequence). Here the CDR3 reads CASSYGRVPRETQYF. CDR3 DNA sequence: TGTGCCAGCAGTTACGGGAGGGTCCCCAGGGAGACCCAGTACTTC.

DNA of the CDR3: TGCGCCAGCAGCTTGGCCTCTTCAGGGGAGAATGGTGAGCAGTTCTTC. Amino acid sequence: CASSLASSGENGEQFF. The chain joins TRBV5-1 to TRBJ2-1; TRBD1 is a possible D gene (6 bases). V was cut by 0 bases and J by 9 bases, with 19 bases left in between. CDR3 length: 16 residues. Germline CDR1 SGHRS, CDR2 YFSETQ. Full variable domain (remainder filled in from reference TRBV5-1 and TRBJ2-1): KAGVTQTPRYLIKTRGQQVTLSCSPISGHRSVSWYQQTPGQGLQFLFEYFSETQRNKGNFPGRFSGRQFSNSRSEMNVSTLELGDSALYLCASSLASSGENGEQFFGPGTRLTVL.

This clonotype was counted ten times or more. The chain uses TRBV7-2 and TRBJ2-2, with TRBD2 matching 7 bases. The CDR3 is made up of 15 amino acids. Looked up from germline, CDR1 is SGHTA and CDR2 is FQGNSA. After removal of 6 bases from V and 5 bases from J, the junction contained 9 bases not matched to a gene. CDR3 coding DNA: TGTGCCAGCAGGCGTCGGGGGGTTCTGACCGGGGAGCTGTTTTTT. This translates into CASRRRGVLTGELFF.

As to this clonotype: The junction shows a germline mismatch at one end, possibly a read error. This chain connects TRBV20-1 to TRBJ1-1; D unresolved. Germline V gene sequence: CDR1 DFQATT, CDR2 SNEGSKA (reference sequence). The CDR3 covers 12 residues. The CDR3 is CSAGVGGTKAFF. The DNA for the CDR3 is TGCAGTGCGGGAGTGGGAGGCACTAAAGCTTTCTTT.

This clonotype was counted ten times or more. The chain uses TRBV29-1 and TRBJ2-1, with 9 nucleotides matching TRBD1. V was clipped by 7 bases and J by 4 bases; unmatched bases: 8. Germline V gene lookup returns CDR1 SQVTM and CDR2 ANQGSEA. This CDR3 comprises 14 residues. The CDR3 sequence: CSARRDRAYNEQFF. For the CDR3, the DNA is TGCAGCGCCCGCCGGGACAGGGCATACAATGAGCAGTTCTTC.

In its sample, this clonotype was seen many times. The chain uses TRBV5-1 and TRBJ2-7, with 15 bases matching TRBD2. CDR1 is SGHRS, CDR2 YFSETQ, per germline. There are 16 residues in the CDR3. V was pared by 4 bases and J by 7 bases, with 9 bases of the junction left unmatched. The CDR3 is CASSPGGLAGGEEQYF. In nucleotides, the CDR3 is TGCGCCAGCAGCCCTGGGGGACTAGCGGGAGGAGAAGAGCAGTACTTC.

This clonotype was found many times. The genes are TRBV5-5 and TRBJ2-7; the D gene is possibly TRBD2 (5 bases). CDR3 length: 15 amino acids. Deletions cut 0 bases from V and 0 bases from J, with 10 bases between. CDR1 and CDR2 (germline): SGHKS, YYEKEE (reference sequence). Here the CDR3 reads CASSLERISSYEQYF. The CDR3 nucleotides read TGTGCCAGCAGCTTGGAGCGGATAAGCTCCTACGAGCAGTACTTC.

This clonotype was observed many times. This rearrangement joins TRBV6-2 or TRBV6-3 to TRBJ2-7, with 8 bases that match TRBD2. CDR1 and CDR2 (germline): MNHEY, SVGEGT. The CDR3 is made up of 15 amino acids. V lost 6 bases, J lost 0 bases, and 7 bases stayed unmatched. CDR3 nucleotide sequence: TGTGCCAGCAGCTCGAAACTAGCGGCCTCCTACGAGCAGTACTTC. It codes for CASSSKLAASYEQYF.

The V call is TRBV9, the J call TRBJ2-1; D not resolved. This CDR3 has 15 amino acids. V was trimmed by 4 bases and J by 3 bases, leaving 14 bases between them. Germline CDR1 SGDLS, CDR2 YYNGEE. In nucleotides, the CDR3 is TGTGCCAGCAGCCCCCGCCGTGCCGGCTACAATGAGCAGTTCTTC. This translates into CASSPRRAGYNEQFF.

This clonotype was seen many times. The chain employs TRBV15 and TRBJ2-7; TRBD2 is a possible D gene (5 bases). This CDR3 comprises 14 residues. Germline assignment: CDR1 LNHNV and CDR2 YYDKDF (reference sequence). The V end lost 2 bases, the J end lost 5 bases, and 13 bases lay between the germline ends. The CDR3 sequence is CATSRSTDGDEQYF. DNA for the CDR3: TGTGCCACCAGCAGATCCACTGACGGGGACGAGCAGTACTTC.

This clonotype was detected many times. This chain joins TRBV12-3 or TRBV12-4 and TRBJ2-7; 7 nucleotides agree with TRBD2. There are 13 residues in the CDR3. The J segment lost 6 bases and the V segment lost 6 bases, leaving 8 bases of the junction unmatched. CDR3 bases: TGTGCCAGCAGCCAAGCACTAGCGAGCGAGCAGTACTTC. Translation gives CASSQALASEQYF.

This clonotype was picked up many times. This chain uses TRBV4-2 with TRBJ2-1; D gene unclear. The CDR3 extends over 13 amino acids. Germline-derived CDR1 and CDR2 are LGHNA and YNFKEQ. The V and J ends lost 4 bases and 4 bases respectively, with 8 bases between them. CDR3 sequence: CASSRLPYNEQFF. CDR3 nucleotides: TGTGCCAGCAGCCGTCTTCCTTACAATGAGCAGTTCTTC.

This clonotype was counted between two and nine times. The V and J genes are TRBV3-1 and TRBJ2-6; D perhaps matches TRBD2 (5 bases). V lost 0 bases, J lost 0 bases, and 12 bases lay in between. The germline V gene encodes CDR1 LGHDT and CDR2 YNNKEL (reference sequence). This CDR3 is 18 amino acids long. CDR3: CASSQEWAGNSGANVLTF. CDR3 DNA: TGTGCCAGCAGCCAAGAATGGGCGGGCAACTCTGGGGCCAACGTCCTGACTTTC.

Ten or more counts support this clonotype. The rearrangement uses TRBV28 and TRBJ2-3; 11 nucleotides agree with TRBD1. The CDR3 has 18 residues. Germline trimming cut 6 bases from V and 1 base from J; bases unmatched to any gene: 12. Germline V gene lookup returns CDR1 MDHEN and CDR2 SYDVKM. CDR3 protein: CASRRGQGGRTRTDTQYF. In DNA, the CDR3 is TGTGCCAGCAGGCGGGGACAGGGGGGAAGAACTCGCACAGATACGCAGTATTTT.

This clonotype was detected ten times or more. The V call is TRBV5-5, the J call TRBJ2-3; possible D gene TRBD2, 5 bases. The CDR3 runs to 16 residues. V lost 1 base and J 4 bases, leaving 16 bases between the germline ends. Germline assignment: CDR1 SGHKS and CDR2 YYEKEE (reference sequence). CDR3 coding DNA: TGTGCCAGCAGCTTGAAGCCTAGCAGTTTTTCAGATACGCAGTATTTT. Translation: CASSLKPSSFSDTQYF.

The chain is built from TRBV6-2 or TRBV6-3 and TRBJ2-5, with 8 bases fitting TRBD2. Germline lookup yields CDR1 MNHEY and CDR2 SVGEGT. J was trimmed by 11 bases and V by 7 bases; bases with no gene match: 18. CDR3 size: 15 residues. CDR3 sequence: CASTERERSYNEQYF. The CDR3, as DNA: TGTGCCAGCACCGAGCGGGAGAGGTCCTACAATGAGCAGTACTTC.

At least ten counts were recorded for this clonotype. The chain recombines TRBV28 with TRBJ2-5, with 7 bases that match TRBD2. This CDR3 is built from 16 residues. CDR1 and CDR2 (germline): MDHEN, SYDVKM. The V segment lost 6 bases and the J segment 3 bases; nucleotides outside the gene matches: 13. Here the CDR3 reads CASSRVHQGLKETQYF. DNA of the CDR3: TGTGCCAGCAGCCGGGTCCACCAGGGACTAAAAGAGACCCAGTACTTC.

This clonotype was counted ten times or more. The J gene is TRBJ2-7, the V gene TRBV10-3; unclear D gene. Trimming removed 0 bases from V and 0 bases from J, with 12 bases in between. The CDR3 is 16 amino acids. Germline V gene data show CDR1 as ENHRY and CDR2 as SYGVKD. CDR3 protein: CAISESPPASSYEQYF. The CDR3 region has the DNA TGTGCCATCAGTGAGTCCCCCCCAGCCAGCTCCTACGAGCAGTACTTC.

This clonotype was counted many times. The chain couples TRBV6-1 to TRBJ2-3; 11 nucleotides line up with TRBD2. Germline CDR1 reads MNHNS; CDR2 reads SASEGT. The junction had 8 bases not matched to a gene; V was cut back by 1 base and J by 2 bases. The CDR3 has 18 residues. The CDR3 reads CASSEGSTSGSATDTQYF. CDR3 nucleotides: TGTGCCAGCAGTGAAGGCTCAACTAGCGGGAGCGCCACAGATACGCAGTATTTT.

This chain joins TRBV28 and TRBJ2-1; perhaps TRBD2 as D (7 bases). CDR1 is MDHEN, CDR2 SYDVKM, per germline. The CDR3 runs to 15 residues. CDR3 region: CNSSRGGDFYNEQFF. DNA for the CDR3: TGTAACAGCAGTAGGGGGGGGGACTTCTACAATGAGCAGTTCTTC.

This clonotype has at least ten counts. This chain links TRBV5-5 with TRBJ2-2; TRBD1 matches 7 bases. The trim removed 4 bases at V and 5 bases at J, leaving 8 bases unmatched. CDR1 SGHKS and CDR2 YYEKEE come from the germline V gene (reference sequence). The CDR3 totals 15 residues. CDR3 nucleotides: TGTGCCAGCAGCCCATACAACAGGGGTACCGGGGAGCTGTTTTTT. Protein product: CASSPYNRGTGELFF. The full variable domain, rest sourced from reference TRBV5-5 and TRBJ2-2, is DAGVTQSPTHLIKTRGQQVTLRCSPISGHKSVSWYQQVLGQGPQFIFQYYEKEERGRGNFPDRFSARQFPNYSSELNVNALLLGDSALYLCASSPYNRGTGELFFGEGSRLTVL.

This clonotype was observed many times. The V call is TRBV29-1, the J call TRBJ1-2; 8 bases align to TRBD1. The length of the CDR3 is 13 residues. V was clipped by 2 bases and J by 6 bases; unmatched bases: 5. The germline CDR1 and CDR2 sequences are SQVTM and ANQGSEA. CDR3 in DNA: TGCAGCGTTGAAAAGGGACAGGTGGATGGCTACACCTTC. It yields the protein CSVEKGQVDGYTF.

This clonotype was picked up many times. This chain connects TRBV20-1 to TRBJ2-4; D is unresolved. V dropped 5 bases and J dropped 3 bases, with 11 bases sitting between them. CDR3 length: 13 residues. Germline assignment: CDR1 DFQATT and CDR2 SNEGSKA (reference sequence). The DNA for the CDR3 is TGCAGTGCTTTCGGTAGAAACAAAAACATTCAGTACTTC. This codes for CSAFGRNKNIQYF.

This clonotype has ten or more counts. V usage is TRBV5-1 and J usage is TRBJ2-1, with D perhaps TRBD1 or TRBD2 (5 bases each). CDR3 length equals 16 residues. From germline, CDR1 is SGHRS and CDR2 YFSETQ. V lost 4 bases and J lost 4, with 18 bases in between. As DNA, the CDR3 is TGCGCCAGCAGCCAGGGATTACCTGGGGGTTACAATGAGCAGTTCTTC. Amino acids: CASSQGLPGGYNEQFF.

In this sample, this clonotype turned up many times. This chain links TRBV5-1 with TRBJ2-1, with 11 bases matching TRBD2. CDR3 length equals 18 residues. V was clipped by 3 bases and J by 0 bases; unmatched bases: 8. CDR1 SGHRS and CDR2 YFSETQ come from the germline V gene. The CDR3, as DNA: TGCGCCAGCAGCTCCCGTAGCGGGGGGGCAACCTCCTACAATGAGCAGTTCTTC. Translated: CASSSRSGGATSYNEQFF.

The rearrangement links TRBV18 to TRBJ1-1; D is ambiguous. CDR3 length: 17 amino acids. The V gene lost 0 bases and the J gene lost 1 base, with 15 bases spanning the gap. The germline V gene has CDR1 KGHSH and CDR2 LQKENI. The CDR3 DNA is TGTGCCAGCTCACCACCGAATGGTGGTCAATCGAACACTGAAGCTTTCTTT. It yields the protein CASSPPNGGQSNTEAFF.